The subject of this entry is one TCR beta chain. The data belong to a study of blood T cell repertoires in COVID-19. Study overall: Acute and convalescent COVID-19 samples came from the United States, Italy and Spain. The analysed material was cDNA or gDNA that came from T cells, B-cell-depleted T cells, or PBMCs.

Authors' methods: Amplification of reference gene primers was used by the study to estimate nucleated cell counts. Profiled with immunoSEQ multiplex PCR; TCRdb holds only in-frame clones, not every one. V, J and clone size derive from that table, while D and trimming were established from the DNA sequence. The data hold under 60,000 clones, with 84% observed a single time. This CDR3 comprises 16 residues. Germline V lookup: CDR1 MGHRA, CDR2 YSYEKL. V gave up 0 bases and J gave up 7 bases; unmatched junction bases: 7. The sequenced material came from peripheral blood. This clonotype originated in a man aged 55-75 years with acute or convalescent COVID-19. The chain has TRBV4-1 and TRBJ2-1; 9 bases match TRBD1. CDR3 sequence (DNA): TGCGCCAGCAGCCAAGATGGGACAGGGTGGCGGAATGAGCAGTTCTTC. Its translation: CASSQDGTGWRNEQFF.